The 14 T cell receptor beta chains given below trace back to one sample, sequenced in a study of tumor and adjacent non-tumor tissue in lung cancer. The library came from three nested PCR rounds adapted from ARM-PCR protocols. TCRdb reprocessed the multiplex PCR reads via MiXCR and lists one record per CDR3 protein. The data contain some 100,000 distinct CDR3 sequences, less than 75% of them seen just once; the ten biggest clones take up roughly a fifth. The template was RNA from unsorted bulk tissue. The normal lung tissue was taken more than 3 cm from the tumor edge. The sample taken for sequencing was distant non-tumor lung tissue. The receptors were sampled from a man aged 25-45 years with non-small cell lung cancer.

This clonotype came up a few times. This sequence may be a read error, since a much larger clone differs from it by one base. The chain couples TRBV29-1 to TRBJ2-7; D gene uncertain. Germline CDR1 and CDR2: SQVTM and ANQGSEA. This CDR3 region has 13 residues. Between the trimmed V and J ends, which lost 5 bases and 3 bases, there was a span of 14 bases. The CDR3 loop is CSVYDSLNYEQYF. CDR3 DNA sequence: TGCAGCGTTTATGACTCCCTAAACTACGAGCAGTACTTC.

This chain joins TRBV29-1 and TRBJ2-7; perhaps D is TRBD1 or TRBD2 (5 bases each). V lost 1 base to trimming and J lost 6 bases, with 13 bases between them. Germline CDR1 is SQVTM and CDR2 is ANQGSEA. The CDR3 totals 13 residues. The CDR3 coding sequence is TGCAGCGTTGAAGGGGGGTCGTTGATCGAGCAGTACTTC. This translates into CSVEGGSLIEQYF.

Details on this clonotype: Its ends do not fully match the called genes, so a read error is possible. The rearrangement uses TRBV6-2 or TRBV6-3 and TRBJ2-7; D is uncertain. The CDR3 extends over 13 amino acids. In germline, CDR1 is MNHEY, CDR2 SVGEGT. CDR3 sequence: CASSYGLIYEQYF. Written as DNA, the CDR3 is TGCGCCAGCAGTTATGGGCTAATCTACGAGCAGTACTTC.

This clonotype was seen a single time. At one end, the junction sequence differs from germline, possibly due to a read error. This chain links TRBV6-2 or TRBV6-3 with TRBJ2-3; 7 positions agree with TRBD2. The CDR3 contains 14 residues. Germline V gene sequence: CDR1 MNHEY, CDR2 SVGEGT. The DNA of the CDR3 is TGTGCCAACAGTGGACTAGTGCTAGGCGGTACGCAGTATTTT. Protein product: CANSGLVLGGTQYF.

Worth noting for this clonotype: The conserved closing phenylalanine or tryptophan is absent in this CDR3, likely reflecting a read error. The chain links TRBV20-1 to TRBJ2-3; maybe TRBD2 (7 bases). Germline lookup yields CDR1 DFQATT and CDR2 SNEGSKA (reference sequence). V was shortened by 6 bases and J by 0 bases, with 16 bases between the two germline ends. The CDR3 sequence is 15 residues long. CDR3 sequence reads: CSAPRGGESTDTQYL. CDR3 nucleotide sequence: TGCAGTGCACCGCGAGGGGGGGAAAGCACAGATACGCAGTATCTT.

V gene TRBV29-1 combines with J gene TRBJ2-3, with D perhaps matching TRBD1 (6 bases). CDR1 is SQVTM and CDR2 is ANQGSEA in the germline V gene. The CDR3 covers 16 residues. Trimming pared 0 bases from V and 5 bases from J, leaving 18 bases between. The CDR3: CSVEEVGGMAGDTQYF. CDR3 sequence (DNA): TGCAGCGTTGAAGAGGTAGGGGGAATGGCGGGAGATACGCAGTATTTT.

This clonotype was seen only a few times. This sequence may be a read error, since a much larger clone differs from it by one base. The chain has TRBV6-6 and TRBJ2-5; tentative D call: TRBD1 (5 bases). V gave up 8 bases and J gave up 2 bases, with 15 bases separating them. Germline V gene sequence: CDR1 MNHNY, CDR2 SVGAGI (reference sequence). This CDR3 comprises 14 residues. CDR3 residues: CASLNTGSQETQYF. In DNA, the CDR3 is TGTGCCAGCCTCAATACAGGCTCTCAAGAGACCCAGTACTTC.

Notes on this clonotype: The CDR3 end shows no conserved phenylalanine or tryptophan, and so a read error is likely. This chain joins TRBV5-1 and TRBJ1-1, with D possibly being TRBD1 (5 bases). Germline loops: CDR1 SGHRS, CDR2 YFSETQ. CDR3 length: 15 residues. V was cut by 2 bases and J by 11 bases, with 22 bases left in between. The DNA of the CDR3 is TGCGCCAGCAGCTTAAGGGTGCAGGGCGACATTGATGCTTTCCTT. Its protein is CASSLRVQGDIDAFL.

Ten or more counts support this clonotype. The CDR3 loop reads CSATGTGNYGYTF. Written as DNA, the CDR3 is TGCAGTGCCACCGGGACAGGGAACTATGGCTACACCTTC. The chain uses TRBV20-1 and TRBJ1-2, with 9 bases fitting TRBD1. Germline V gene lookup returns CDR1 DFQATT and CDR2 SNEGSKA (reference sequence). CDR3 size: 13 residues. After removal of 6 bases from V and 2 bases from J, the junction contained 4 bases not matched to a gene.

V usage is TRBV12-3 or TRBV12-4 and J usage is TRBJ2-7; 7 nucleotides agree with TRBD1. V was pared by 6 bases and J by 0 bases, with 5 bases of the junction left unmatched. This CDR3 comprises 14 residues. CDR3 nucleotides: TGTGCCAGCAGGGAGACAGGGCCCTCCTACGAGCAGTACTTC. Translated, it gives CASRETGPSYEQYF.

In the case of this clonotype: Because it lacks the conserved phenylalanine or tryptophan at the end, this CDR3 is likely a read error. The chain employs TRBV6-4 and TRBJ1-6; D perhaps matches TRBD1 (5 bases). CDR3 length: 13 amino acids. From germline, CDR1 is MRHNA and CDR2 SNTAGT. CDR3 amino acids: CISSDSENLPLHL. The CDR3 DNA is TGTATCAGCAGTGACAGCGAGAATTTACCCCTCCACTTA.

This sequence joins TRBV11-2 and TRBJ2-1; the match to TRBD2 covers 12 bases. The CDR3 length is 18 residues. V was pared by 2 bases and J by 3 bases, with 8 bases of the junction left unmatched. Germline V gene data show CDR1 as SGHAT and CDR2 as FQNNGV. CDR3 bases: TGTGCCAGCAGCTTAAGGCTAGCGGGGGGGAGGATCTACAATGAGCAGTTCTTC. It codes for CASSLRLAGGRIYNEQFF.

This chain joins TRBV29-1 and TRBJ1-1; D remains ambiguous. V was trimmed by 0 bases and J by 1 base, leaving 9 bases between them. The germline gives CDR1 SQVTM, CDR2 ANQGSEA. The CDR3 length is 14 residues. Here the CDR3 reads CSVEETTGNTEAFF. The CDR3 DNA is TGCAGCGTTGAAGAGACTACGGGGAACACTGAAGCTTTCTTT.

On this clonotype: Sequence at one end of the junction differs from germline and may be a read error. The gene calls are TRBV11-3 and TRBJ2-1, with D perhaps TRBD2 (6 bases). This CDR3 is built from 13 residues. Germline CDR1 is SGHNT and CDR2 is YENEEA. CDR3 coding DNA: TGTGACAGCAGCTTTAGCGGAACCAATGAACAGTTCTTC. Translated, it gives CDSSFSGTNEQFF. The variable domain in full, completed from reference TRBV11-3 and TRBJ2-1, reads EAGVVQSPRYKIIEKKQPVAFWCNPISGHNTLYWYLQNLGQGPELLIRYENEEAVDDSQLPKDRFSAERLKGVDSTLKIQPAELGDSAVYLCDSSFSGTNEQFFGPGTRLTVL.